The 8 T cell receptor beta chains below were found in one sample sequenced in a study of CD8 T cells in ankylosing spondylitis. Study findings and constraints: One TCR beta motif, made up of about 8 highly homologous variants, appeared characteristic of ankylosing spondylitis blood.

The antigens of these receptors remain unknown. A single record per CDR3 protein comes from TCRdb applying MiXCR to the 5' RACE reads. The sample contains 750,000 to 850,000 distinct CDR3 sequences, around 11% of which appear only once. Sequences were obtained from blood, either unsorted or a sorted T cell fraction (not recorded which). Receptor source: a male donor with ankylosing spondylitis.

This chain links TRBV6-1 with TRBJ1-2, with unresolved D. Between the trimmed V and J ends, which lost 1 base and 5 bases, there was a span of 8 bases. The V gene's germline CDR1 is MNHNS and CDR2 SASEGT. The length of the CDR3 is 13 residues. This CDR3 reads CASSEEKVYGYTF. DNA for the CDR3: TGTGCCAGCAGTGAAGAAAAGGTTTATGGCTACACCTTC.

This clonotype was seen repeatedly, ten times or more. The chain combines TRBV20-1 with TRBJ1-1; D uncertain. V lost 4 bases, J lost 2 bases, and 8 bases lay in between. The CDR3 covers 12 residues. Germline CDR1 DFQATT, CDR2 SNEGSKA (reference sequence). This chain's CDR3 is CSAKIANTEAFF. Written as DNA, the CDR3 is TGCAGTGCTAAGATAGCTAACACTGAAGCTTTCTTT.

This chain links TRBV20-1 with TRBJ1-3; D might be TRBD1 (5 bases). V was shortened by 4 bases and J by 3 bases, with 10 bases between the two germline ends. CDR1 is DFQATT and CDR2 is SNEGSKA in the germline V gene (reference sequence). This CDR3 has 13 residues. The CDR3 sequence is CSAKVDSGNTIYF. The CDR3 DNA follows: TGCAGTGCTAAAGTTGACAGTGGAAACACCATATATTTT.

This clonotype was counted between two and nine times. The chain combines TRBV29-1 with TRBJ2-2; D uncertain. Between the trimmed V and J ends, which lost 5 bases and 6 bases, there was a span of 7 bases. The CDR3 runs 11 residues. In germline, CDR1 is SQVTM, CDR2 ANQGSEA. The CDR3 DNA is TGCAGCGTTCAAATTGCCGGGGAGCTGTTTTTT. This codes for CSVQIAGELFF.

This chain connects TRBV11-3 to TRBJ2-4; perhaps TRBD2 as D (5 bases). The CDR3 runs to 14 residues. Per germline, CDR1 SGHNT and CDR2 YENEEA. V lost 0 bases and J 11 bases, leaving 14 bases between the germline ends. CDR3 sequence (DNA): TGTGCCAGCAGCTTAGACGGGGAGAGAACCGTTCAGTACTTC. It translates to CASSLDGERTVQYF.

This sequence joins TRBV29-1 and TRBJ2-7; D gene uncertain. The CDR3 spans 12 residues. CDR1 is SQVTM, CDR2 ANQGSEA, per germline. V was trimmed by 4 bases and J by 2 bases, leaving 9 bases between them. The CDR3 protein is CSVGRSAYEQYF. CDR3 bases: TGCAGCGTTGGAAGGTCAGCCTACGAGCAGTACTTC.

The chain carries TRBV15 and TRBJ1-1; tentative D call: TRBD1 (5 bases). The CDR3 consists of 13 residues. V lost 0 bases to trimming and J lost 7 bases, with 9 bases between them. From germline, CDR1 is LNHNV and CDR2 YYDKDF (reference sequence). CDR3 loop: CATSRDRQIEAFF. The CDR3 bases are TGTGCCACCAGCAGAGATCGACAGATTGAAGCTTTCTTT.

V is TRBV20-1 and J is TRBJ1-5; TRBD1 might be the D (6 bases). V shed 0 bases and J shed 1 base, with 19 bases lying between them. Germline V gene data show CDR1 as DFQATT and CDR2 as SNEGSKA (reference sequence). CDR3 length: 18 residues. The CDR3 DNA reads TGCAGTGCTAGAGATCTAGTAAATAGCAGGGGAAGCAATCAGCCCCAGCATTTT. Translated, it gives CSARDLVNSRGSNQPQHF.